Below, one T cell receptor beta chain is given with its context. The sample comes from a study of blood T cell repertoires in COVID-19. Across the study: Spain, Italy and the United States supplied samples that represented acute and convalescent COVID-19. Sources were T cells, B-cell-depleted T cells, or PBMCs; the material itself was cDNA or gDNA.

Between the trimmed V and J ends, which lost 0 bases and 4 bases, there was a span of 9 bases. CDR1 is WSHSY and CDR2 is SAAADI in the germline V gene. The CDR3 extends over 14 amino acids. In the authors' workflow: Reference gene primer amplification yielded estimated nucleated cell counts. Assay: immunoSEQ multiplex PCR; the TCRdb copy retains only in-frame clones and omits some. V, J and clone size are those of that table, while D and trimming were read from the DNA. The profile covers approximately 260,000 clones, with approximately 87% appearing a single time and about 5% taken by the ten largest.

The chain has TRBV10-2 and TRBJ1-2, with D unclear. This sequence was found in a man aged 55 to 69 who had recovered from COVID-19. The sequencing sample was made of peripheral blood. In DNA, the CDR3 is TGCGCCAGCAGTGAGTCGGCAAGCGCCTATGGCTACACCTTC. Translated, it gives CASSESASAYGYTF.